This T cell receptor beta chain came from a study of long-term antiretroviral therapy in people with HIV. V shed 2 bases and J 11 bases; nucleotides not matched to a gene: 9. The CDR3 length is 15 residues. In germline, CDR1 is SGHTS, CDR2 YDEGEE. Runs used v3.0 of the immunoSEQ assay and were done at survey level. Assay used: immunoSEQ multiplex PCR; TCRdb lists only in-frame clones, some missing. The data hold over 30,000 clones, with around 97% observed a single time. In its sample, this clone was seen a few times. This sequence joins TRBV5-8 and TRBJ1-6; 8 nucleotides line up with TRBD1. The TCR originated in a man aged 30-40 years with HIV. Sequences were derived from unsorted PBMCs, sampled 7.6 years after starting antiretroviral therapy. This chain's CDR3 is CASSFRDRSSTPLHF. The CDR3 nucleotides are TGTGCCAGCAGCTTCCGGGACAGGTCATCTACACCCCTCCACTTT.